This T cell receptor (beta chain) was profiled in a study of blood T cell repertoires in COVID-19. On the study more broadly: Spain, Italy and the United States supplied samples that represented acute and convalescent COVID-19. T cells, B-cell-depleted T cells, or PBMCs provided the cDNA or gDNA that served as material.

The CDR3 length is 16 residues. Germline CDR1 and CDR2: SGHTA and FQGNSA. Points on this clone: A read error may produce the germline difference seen at one junction end.

Original processing methods: How many nucleated cells were present was estimated from reference gene primer amplification. TCRdb keeps only in-frame clones here, not all; method: immunoSEQ multiplex PCR. V and J calls and clone size are copied from that table; D and trimming were computed from the DNA. The table includes roughly 300,000 clones, 70% to 90% detected once. The sequence was collected from a woman aged 45-59 years who had recovered from COVID-19. What was sequenced was peripheral blood. This chain links TRBV7-2 with TRBJ2-3, with 13 nucleotides matching TRBD2. DNA of the CDR3: TGTGCCAGCACCGAAATACTAGCGGGAGGGGCAGATACACAGTATTTT. Amino acids: CASTEILAGGADTQYF.